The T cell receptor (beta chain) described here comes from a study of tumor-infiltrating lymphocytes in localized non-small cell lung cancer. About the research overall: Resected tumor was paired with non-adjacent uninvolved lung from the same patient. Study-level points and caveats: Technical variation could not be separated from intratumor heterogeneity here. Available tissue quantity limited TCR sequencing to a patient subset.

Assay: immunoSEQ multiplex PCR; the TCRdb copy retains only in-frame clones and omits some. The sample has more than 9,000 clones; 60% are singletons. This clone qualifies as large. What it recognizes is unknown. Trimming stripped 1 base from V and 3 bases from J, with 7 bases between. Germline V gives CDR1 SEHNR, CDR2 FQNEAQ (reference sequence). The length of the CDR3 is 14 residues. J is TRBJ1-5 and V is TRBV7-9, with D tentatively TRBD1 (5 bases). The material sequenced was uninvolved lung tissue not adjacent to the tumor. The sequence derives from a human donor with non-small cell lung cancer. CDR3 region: CASSLGDANQPQHF. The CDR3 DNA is TGTGCCAGCAGCTTAGGGGACGCCAATCAGCCCCAGCATTTT.